One sample yielded the 7 T cell receptor beta chains listed below, sequenced in a study of CD8 T cells in ankylosing spondylitis. TCRdb ran MiXCR on the 5' RACE reads and lists one entry per CDR3 protein. The data hold about 340,000 distinct CDR3 sequences, with around 20% observed a single time. Sequenced input: blood, either unsorted or a sorted T cell fraction (not recorded which). The receptors derive from a male donor with ankylosing spondylitis or in good health (not recorded which).

This clonotype appeared a few times. The chain joins TRBV7-9 to TRBJ2-1; 9 positions match TRBD1. The germline V gene has CDR1 SEHNR and CDR2 FQNEAQ (reference sequence). The J segment lost 8 bases and the V segment lost 6 bases, leaving 2 bases of the junction unmatched. The CDR3 has 12 residues. The CDR3 DNA reads TGTGCCAGCAGTCGACAGGGGGATGAGCAGTTCTTC. Translation gives CASSRQGDEQFF.

This chain connects TRBV20-1 to TRBJ2-3, with D perhaps matching TRBD1 (6 bases). The length of the CDR3 is 14 residues. CDR1 is DFQATT, CDR2 SNEGSKA, per germline (reference sequence). V dropped 3 bases and J dropped 2 bases, with 12 bases sitting between them. CDR3 region: CSARDGQLTDTQYF. The CDR3 DNA reads as TGCAGTGCTAGGGACGGACAGCTCACAGATACGCAGTATTTT.

This clonotype was counted at least ten times. The rearrangement uses TRBV29-1 and TRBJ2-1; D call uncertain. CDR3 length equals 15 residues. The germline V gene encodes CDR1 SQVTM and CDR2 ANQGSEA. The V end was cut by 5 bases, the J end by 6 bases, with 20 bases between. The CDR3 sequence: CSVPDGPGFSNEQFF. The DNA for the CDR3 is TGCAGCGTTCCAGACGGCCCGGGTTTCAGCAATGAGCAGTTCTTC.

This clonotype was seen more than once but under ten times. The CDR3 loop reads CASSGTSVYEQYF. CDR3 nucleotide sequence: TGTGCCAGCAGCGGTACTAGCGTTTACGAGCAGTACTTC. J is TRBJ2-7 and V is TRBV9; 7 bases agree with TRBD2. V was clipped by 3 bases and J by 4 bases; unmatched bases: 4. This CDR3 comprises 13 residues. CDR1 SGDLS and CDR2 YYNGEE come from the germline V gene.

This clonotype has only a few counts. The chain combines TRBV6-5 with TRBJ1-6; 7 positions agree with TRBD1. V shed 1 base, J shed 6 bases, and the junction held 0 bases outside the gene matches. CDR1 and CDR2 (germline): MNHEY, SVGAGI. This CDR3 has 14 amino acids. CDR3: CASSYWDSNSPLHF. CDR3 in DNA: TGTGCCAGCAGTTACTGGGACAGTAATTCACCCCTCCACTTT.

In this sample, this clonotype turned up many times. The chain recombines TRBV6-6 with TRBJ2-2; no reliable D call. Germline V gives CDR1 MNHNY, CDR2 SVGAGI (reference sequence). Trimming stripped 2 bases from V and 6 bases from J, with 4 bases between. CDR3 length equals 12 residues. The CDR3 protein is CASSYLSGELFF. In DNA form, the CDR3 reads TGTGCCAGCAGTTACCTTTCCGGGGAGCTGTTTTTT.

This clonotype was detected a few times. The chain links TRBV12-3 or TRBV12-4 to TRBJ2-1, with unresolved D. Trimming cost V 5 bases and J 6 bases, with 8 bases left between them. This CDR3 is 12 amino acids long. The CDR3 DNA reads as TGTGCCAGCAGTCCATTTGGCAATGAGCAGTTCTTC. Protein product: CASSPFGNEQFF.